These 30 T cell receptor beta chains were all obtained from the same sample, sequenced in a study of human T cells and chemical hapten exposure. TCRdb re-called the RACE reads through MiXCR, storing one row per CDR3 protein. The sample records tens of thousands of distinct CDR3 sequences, about 10% being singletons. The time point: patch test 2, 6 weeks after DPC sensitization. The treatment is: therapeutic diphenylcyclopropenone sensitization with weekly scalp DPC. This specimen was whole blood, taken in connection with sensitization to the hapten diphenylcyclopropenone (DPC). The receptor source for this set is a woman aged 50 to 65 with alopecia areata. Some clones in this sample may be carry-over from other donors' samples.

Only a few counts were recorded for this clonotype. This chain uses TRBV2 with TRBJ1-2; 9 bases align to TRBD1. Germline values: CDR1 SNHLY, CDR2 FYNNEI. The V and J ends lost 6 bases and 6 bases, in that order; junction bases with no gene match: 5. The CDR3 runs to 13 residues. The CDR3 reads CASRTGTGNGYTF. The CDR3, as DNA: TGTGCCAGCAGGACCGGGACAGGGAATGGCTACACCTTC. The entire variable domain, with the rest obtained from reference TRBV2 and TRBJ1-2, is as follows: EPEVTQTPSHQVTQMGQEVILRCVPISNHLYFYWYRQILGQKVEFLVSFYNNEISEKSEIFDDQFSVERPDGSNFTLKIRSTKLEDSAMYFCASRTGTGNGYTFGSGTRLTVV.

The rearrangement joins TRBV9 to TRBJ1-1; possibly TRBD1 for D (6 bases). The CDR3 is 16 residues long. In germline, CDR1 is SGDLS, CDR2 YYNGEE. V was pared by 0 bases and J by 4 bases, with 16 bases between. CDR3 loop: CASSVAGGGAGTEAFF. In DNA, the CDR3 is TGTGCCAGCAGCGTAGCTGGGGGGGGCGCAGGCACTGAAGCTTTCTTT.

The chain combines TRBV30 with TRBJ1-1; no definite D call. Trimming took 3 bases from V and 2 from J, leaving 10 bases between them. The CDR3 totals 13 residues. The germline CDR1 and CDR2 sequences are GTSNPN and SVGIG (reference sequence). CDR3 nucleotides: TGTGCCTGGAGCCCGCGCAGAAACACTGAAGCTTTCTTT. Protein product: CAWSPRRNTEAFF.

The chain has TRBV4-2 and TRBJ2-1, with 7 nucleotides matching TRBD2. Germline V gene lookup returns CDR1 LGHNA and CDR2 YNFKEQ. The CDR3 is made up of 14 amino acids. The V gene end was trimmed by 6 bases and the J gene end by 2 bases; junction bases not matched to a gene: 4. CDR3 sequence (DNA): TGTGCCAGCAGTCGAAGCGGGACCTACAATGAGCAGTTCTTC. Encoded protein: CASSRSGTYNEQFF.

This clonotype has more than one count but fewer than ten. CDR3 sequence: CASSLTGAFNQPQHF. For the CDR3, the DNA is TGCGCCAGCAGCTTGACAGGGGCTTTCAATCAGCCCCAGCATTTT. The chain recombines TRBV5-1 with TRBJ1-5, with 7 bases identical to TRBD1. The V segment lost 1 base and the J segment 3 bases; nucleotides outside the gene matches: 4. This CDR3 contains 15 residues. Per the germline V gene, CDR1 is SGHRS and CDR2 is YFSETQ.

This clonotype was recorded at least ten times. CDR3 sequence (DNA): TGTGCCAGTAGTGACCGAGGACCTCATAGCAATCAGCCCCAGCATTTT. Protein: CASSDRGPHSNQPQHF. The chain joins TRBV19 to TRBJ1-5; no firm D call. This CDR3 contains 16 residues. Trimming took off 5 bases at V and 0 bases at J, with 14 bases between the two ends. Germline-derived CDR1 and CDR2 are LNHDA and SQIVND (reference sequence).

This clonotype has a count of ten or more. The J gene is TRBJ2-4, the V gene TRBV20-1; TRBD2 matches 7 bases. Trimming at V came to 0 bases and at J to 0 bases, leaving 5 bases not matched to a gene. The CDR3 is 16 residues long. Germline CDR1 reads DFQATT; CDR2 reads SNEGSKA (reference sequence). CDR3 DNA sequence: TGCAGTGCTAGAGATTTCAGCGGGGTAGCCAAAAACATTCAGTACTTC. Translation gives CSARDFSGVAKNIQYF.

Points on this clonotype: A single base separates this from a much larger clone, so it may be a read error. The J gene is TRBJ1-4, the V gene TRBV7-6; D gene unclear. Deletions cut 3 bases from V and 6 bases from J, with 14 bases between. Germline assignment: CDR1 SGHVS and CDR2 FNYEAQ. The CDR3 length is 15 residues. This CDR3 reads CASSFGVGRDEKLFF. CDR3 bases: TGTGCCAGCAGCTTCGGTGTGGGAAGAGATGAAAAACTGTTTTTT. The full variable domain, its missing parts supplied by reference TRBV7-6 and TRBJ1-4, is GAGVSQSPRYKVTKRGQDVALRCDPISGHVSLYWYRQALGQGPEFLTYFNYEAQQDKSGLPNDRFSAERPEGSISTLTIQRTEQRDSAMYRCASSFGVGRDEKLFFGSGTQLSVL.

This clonotype occurred many times. The chain recombines TRBV9 with TRBJ2-3; D possibly matches TRBD1 or TRBD2 (5 bases each). With 1 base removed from V and 8 bases from J, the gap between germline ends came to 17 bases. Looked up from germline, CDR1 is SGDLS and CDR2 is YYNGEE. This CDR3 has 15 residues. The CDR3 DNA sequence: TGTGCCAGCAGCGTAAGGGACCCTGACGAGGGTACGCAGTATTTT. Its translation: CASSVRDPDEGTQYF.

This clonotype occurred many times. This chain connects TRBV20-1 to TRBJ1-5; D might be TRBD1 (6 bases). The CDR3 covers 13 residues. The germline CDR1 and CDR2 sequences are DFQATT and SNEGSKA (reference sequence). The V and J ends lost 3 bases and 2 bases respectively, with 8 bases between them. The CDR3 region has the DNA TGCAGTGCTAGTTGGGGGCGCAATCAGCCCCAGCATTTT. Translation gives CSASWGRNQPQHF.

This clonotype was observed a few times. This chain connects TRBV12-5 to TRBJ1-1, with D unclear. The V end lost 2 bases, the J end lost 3 bases, and 16 bases lay between the germline ends. This CDR3 comprises 16 residues. CDR1 is LGHNT, CDR2 FRNRAP, per germline. The CDR3 DNA sequence: TGTGCTAGTGGTTTGCCGCGACAACCAGCGGACACTGAAGCTTTCTTT. Encoded protein: CASGLPRQPADTEAFF.

This clonotype came up a few times. The chain couples TRBV11-3 to TRBJ2-1; D possibly matches TRBD1 or TRBD2 (5 bases each). CDR3 length equals 15 residues. Germline V gene lookup returns CDR1 SGHNT and CDR2 YENEEA. V lost 0 bases, J lost 6 bases, and 12 bases lay in between. The CDR3 here is CASSLDGGTGNEQFF. The DNA of the CDR3 is TGTGCCAGCAGCTTAGATGGGGGAACCGGCAATGAGCAGTTCTTC.

This clonotype was detected only a few times. V usage is TRBV20-1 and J usage is TRBJ2-7, with unresolved D. The CDR3 loop spans 12 amino acids. Germline values: CDR1 DFQATT, CDR2 SNEGSKA (reference sequence). The ends were cut back, 3 bases at V and 1 base at J, with 7 bases in the middle. CDR3 residues: CSASPTSYEQYF. Here the CDR3 DNA reads TGCAGTGCTAGTCCTACTTCCTACGAGCAGTACTTC.

On this clonotype: Mismatch with germline at one junction end may stem from a read error. The V and J genes are TRBV28 and TRBJ1-4, with D maybe TRBD1 (6 bases). CDR1 is MDHEN, CDR2 SYDVKM, per germline. The CDR3 totals 18 residues. The CDR3: CASSFGISAGTTNGKLFF. In DNA form, the CDR3 reads TGTGCCAGCAGTTTTGGGATCTCCGCGGGGACAACTAATGGAAAACTGTTTTTT.

This clonotype was seen a handful of times. The chain employs TRBV11-2 and TRBJ2-7; D perhaps matches TRBD1 (7 bases). There are 15 residues in the CDR3. Trimming took 4 bases from V and 6 from J, leaving 19 bases between them. CDR1 is SGHAT and CDR2 is FQNNGV in the germline V gene. CDR3 nucleotide sequence: TGTGCCAGCAGCTCCCAGGGGGGCGGAGAGGTCGAGCAGTACTTC. Amino acid sequence: CASSSQGGGEVEQYF. The full variable domain, rest sourced from reference TRBV11-2 and TRBJ2-7, is EAGVAQSPRYKIIEKRQSVAFWCNPISGHATLYWYQQILGQGPKLLIQFQNNGVVDDSQLPKDRFSAERLKGVDSTLKIQPAKLEDSAVYLCASSSQGGGEVEQYFGPGTRLTVT.

This clonotype was counted only a few times. The chain combines TRBV6-5 with TRBJ2-7; a possible D gene is TRBD2 (6 bases). This CDR3 is 14 amino acids long. Looked up from germline, CDR1 is MNHEY and CDR2 is SVGAGI. V dropped 3 bases and J dropped 4 bases, with 13 bases sitting between them. CDR3 DNA sequence: TGTGCCAGCAGTTATCGACTAGGCGAGTACGAGCAGTACTTC. Translated, it gives CASSYRLGEYEQYF.

The V gene is TRBV3-1, the J gene TRBJ2-7, with D possibly being TRBD2 (6 bases). The CDR3 runs to 14 residues. The germline V gene encodes CDR1 LGHDT and CDR2 YNNKEL (reference sequence). V was cut by 2 bases and J by 4 bases, with 12 bases left in between. The CDR3 loop reads CASSQRHGGYEQYF. CDR3 DNA: TGTGCCAGCAGCCAAAGACACGGGGGTTACGAGCAGTACTTC.

This clonotype was observed many times. The chain combines TRBV20-1 with TRBJ1-5; no reliable D call. V lost 0 bases and J lost 1, with 10 bases in between. The CDR3 loop spans 15 amino acids. In germline, CDR1 is DFQATT, CDR2 SNEGSKA (reference sequence). The CDR3 sequence: CSARDQPASNQPQHF. As DNA, the CDR3 is TGCAGTGCTAGAGATCAACCCGCAAGCAATCAGCCCCAGCATTTT.

In this sample, this clonotype turned up many times. The genes are TRBV9 and TRBJ2-3; D possibly matches TRBD1 or TRBD2 (5 bases each). The V end lost 3 bases, the J end lost 2 bases, and 7 bases lay between the germline ends. Germline V gives CDR1 SGDLS, CDR2 YYNGEE. The CDR3 contains 13 residues. The CDR3 spells CASSGGPTDTQYF. The CDR3 DNA reads as TGTGCCAGCAGCGGGGGACCCACAGATACGCAGTATTTT.

This chain connects TRBV15 to TRBJ1-2; D is unclear. The germline gives CDR1 LNHNV, CDR2 YYDKDF (reference sequence). There are 13 residues in the CDR3. Trimming took off 2 bases at V and 4 bases at J, with 8 bases between the two ends. CDR3 amino acids: CATSRPPSYGYTF. The CDR3 DNA follows: TGTGCCACCAGCAGACCCCCTAGCTATGGCTACACCTTC.

This clonotype was observed at least ten times. The chain combines TRBV5-4 with TRBJ2-7, with 8 bases identical to TRBD1. Per the germline V gene, CDR1 is SGHNT and CDR2 is YYREEE (reference sequence). V lost 0 bases to trimming and J lost 3 bases; unmatched junction nucleotides: 2. The CDR3 has 14 amino acids. The CDR3 DNA is TGTGCCAGCAGCTTGGGGACAGGGATCTACGAGCAGTACTTC. It is translated as CASSLGTGIYEQYF.

This clonotype was counted a few times. The chain combines TRBV11-2 with TRBJ2-1, with TRBD2 matching over 7 bases. Germline trimming cut 3 bases from V and 2 bases from J; bases unmatched to any gene: 13. The CDR3 sequence is 18 residues long. Germline V lookup: CDR1 SGHAT, CDR2 FQNNGV. The CDR3 DNA reads TGTGCCAGCAGCTTTTCTGCGGGAGCCCCCTCCGCCTACAATGAGCAGTTCTTC. This gives the protein CASSFSAGAPSAYNEQFF.

This clonotype was seen repeatedly, ten times or more. The chain is built from TRBV5-6 and TRBJ2-6; the D is unclear. This CDR3 is built from 18 residues. Germline CDR1 is SGHDT and CDR2 is YYEEEE. Trimming removed 1 base at V and 4 bases at J, with 18 bases between. In DNA form, the CDR3 reads TGTGCCAGCAGCTTGTTCGGCAGTTCATCGGGCGGGGCCAACGTCCTGACTTTC. Protein product: CASSLFGSSSGGANVLTF.

In nucleotides, the CDR3 is TGTGCCAGCTCCACCGGACTAGCGGGAGGGCTAAATGAGCAGTTCTTC. This translates into CASSTGLAGGLNEQFF. The chain employs TRBV18 and TRBJ2-1; TRBD2 agrees at 15 bases. This CDR3 has 16 residues. Germline CDR1 and CDR2: KGHSH and LQKENI. With V trimmed by 6 bases and J by 7 bases, 7 bases remained unmatched.

The rearrangement uses TRBV6-5 and TRBJ1-2; 7 bases line up with TRBD1. The CDR3 has 15 residues. Unmatched junction bases numbered 7, after V lost 6 bases and J lost 0 bases. CDR1 and CDR2 from the germline V gene are MNHEY and SVGAGI. For the CDR3, the DNA is TGTGCCAGCAGGGAGACAGGGCCTTCTAACTATGGCTACACCTTC. This codes for CASRETGPSNYGYTF.

The chain is built from TRBV7-2 and TRBJ2-7; D gene uncertain. The germline V gene encodes CDR1 SGHTA and CDR2 FQGNSA. There are 13 residues in the CDR3. The germline V and J ends were trimmed by 5 bases and 6 bases, with 14 bases remaining between them. The CDR3 nucleotides read TGTGCCAGCAGCAGTGACAAGCTTGCCGAGCAGTACTTC. Translation gives CASSSDKLAEQYF.

This clonotype was counted ten times or more. V is TRBV6-2 or TRBV6-3 and J is TRBJ1-5; 7 positions agree with TRBD1. Unmatched junction bases numbered 6, after V lost 10 bases and J lost 3 bases. The germline CDR1 and CDR2 sequences are MNHEY and SVGEGT. The CDR3 sequence is 13 residues long. CDR3 loop: CATSTGHNQPQHF. The CDR3 nucleotides read TGTGCCACCTCGACAGGGCACAATCAGCCCCAGCATTTT.

As to this clonotype: A clone one base away is much larger, so this may be a read error. The conserved phenylalanine or tryptophan is not found at the CDR3 terminus, so this likely reflects a read error. The chain is built from TRBV6-5 and TRBJ2-4; D possibly corresponds to TRBD2 (5 bases). Germline loops: CDR1 MNHEY, CDR2 SVGAGI. The V end was cut by 4 bases, the J end by 5 bases, with 15 bases between. The CDR3 is 15 amino acids. The CDR3 here is CASSSPRSVENIQYI. The CDR3 nucleotides are TGTGCCAGCAGTTCCCCCCGTAGCGTGGAAAACATTCAGTACATC.

This chain connects TRBV14 to TRBJ1-1; TRBD1 aligns across 9 bases. The CDR3 is 12 amino acids. The germline CDR1 and CDR2 sequences are SGHDN and FVKESK. V gave up 10 bases and J gave up 4 bases; unmatched junction bases: 4. The CDR3 DNA sequence: TGTGCCACCGGACAGGGGAGCACTGAAGCTTTCTTT. Its protein product is CATGQGSTEAFF.

In its sample, this clonotype is medium-sized. The chain couples TRBV15 to TRBJ2-6; D gene uncertain. CDR1 and CDR2 from the germline V gene are LNHNV and YYDKDF (reference sequence). The CDR3 extends over 16 amino acids. V was cut by 0 bases and J by 1 base, with 7 bases left in between. The CDR3: CATSRERGSGANVLTF. The DNA for the CDR3 is TGTGCCACCAGCAGAGAACGCGGTTCTGGGGCCAACGTCCTGACTTTC.